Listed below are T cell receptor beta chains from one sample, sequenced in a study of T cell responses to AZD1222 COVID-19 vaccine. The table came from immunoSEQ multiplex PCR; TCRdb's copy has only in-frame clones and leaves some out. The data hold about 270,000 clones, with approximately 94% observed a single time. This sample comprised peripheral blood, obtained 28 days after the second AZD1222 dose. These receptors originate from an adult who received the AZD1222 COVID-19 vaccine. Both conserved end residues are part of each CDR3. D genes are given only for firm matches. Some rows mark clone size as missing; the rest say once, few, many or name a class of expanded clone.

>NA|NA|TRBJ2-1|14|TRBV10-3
CAITRGSSYNEQFF
TGTGCCATTACGAGGGGGTCCTCCTACAATGAGCAGTTCTTC
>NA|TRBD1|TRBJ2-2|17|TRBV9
CASSVVIGGRNTGELFF
TGTGCCAGCAGCGTAGTAATAGGGGGCCGGAACACCGGGGAGCTGTTTTTT
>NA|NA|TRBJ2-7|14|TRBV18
CTSSPPGSSYEQYF
TGTACCAGCTCACCACCGGGGAGCTCCTACGAGCAGTACTTC
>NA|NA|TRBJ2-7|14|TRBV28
CASSFGAVTYEQYF
TGTGCCAGCAGTTTTGGGGCCGTCACCTACGAGCAGTACTTC
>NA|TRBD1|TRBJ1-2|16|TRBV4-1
CASSQWTGGDNYGYTF
TGCGCCAGCAGCCAATGGACAGGGGGCGATAACTATGGCTACACCTTC
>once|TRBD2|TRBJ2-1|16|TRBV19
CASSESPAGGVNEQFF
TGTGCCAGTAGTGAGTCCCCAGCGGGAGGCGTCAATGAGCAGTTCTTC
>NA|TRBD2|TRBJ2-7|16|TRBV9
CASSVGTSGRVGEQYF
TGTGCCAGCAGCGTCGGGACTAGCGGGAGGGTCGGCGAGCAGTACTTC
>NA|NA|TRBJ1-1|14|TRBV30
CAWEEGRINTEAFF
TGTGCCTGGGAGGAGGGGCGGATAAACACTGAAGCTTTCTTT
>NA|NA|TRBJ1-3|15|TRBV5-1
CASSLALGVGNTIYF
TGCGCCAGCAGCTTGGCCCTAGGGGTTGGAAACACCATATATTTT
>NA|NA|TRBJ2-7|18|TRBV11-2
CASSPHTTERQVSYEQYF
TGTGCCAGCAGCCCCCACACAACCGAGAGACAGGTGTCCTACGAGCAGTACTTC
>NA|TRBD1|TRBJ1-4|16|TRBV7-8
CASSLRAGGSTEKLFF
TGTGCCAGCAGCTTACGGGCAGGGGGCTCTACTGAAAAACTGTTTTTT
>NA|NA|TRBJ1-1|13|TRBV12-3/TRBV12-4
CASRGRGDTEAFF
TGTGCCAGCAGGGGACGGGGGGACACTGAAGCTTTCTTT
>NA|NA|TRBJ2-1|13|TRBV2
CASEAEDYNEQFF
TGTGCCAGCGAAGCGGAGGACTACAATGAGCAGTTCTTC
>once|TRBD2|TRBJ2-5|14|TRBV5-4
CASSLPGGQETQYF
TGTGCCAGCAGCTTGCCGGGAGGCCAAGAGACCCAGTACTTC
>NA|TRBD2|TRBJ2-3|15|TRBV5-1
CASSPGLAGGDTQYF
TGCGCCAGCAGTCCAGGACTAGCGGGAGGGGATACGCAGTATTTT
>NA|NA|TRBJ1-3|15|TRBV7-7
CASSLSDHSGNTIYF
TGTGCTAGCAGCTTAAGTGACCACTCTGGAAACACCATATATTTT
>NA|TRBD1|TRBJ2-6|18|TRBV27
CASSLFGTGLSGANVLTF
TGTGCCAGCAGTTTATTCGGGACAGGCCTCTCTGGGGCCAACGTCCTGACTTTC
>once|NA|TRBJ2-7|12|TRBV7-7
CASSLVAWEQYF
TGTGCCAGCAGCTTAGTGGCTTGGGAGCAGTACTTC
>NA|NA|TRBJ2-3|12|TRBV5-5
CASSASSGAQYF
TGTGCCAGCAGCGCCTCCTCGGGGGCCCAGTATTTT
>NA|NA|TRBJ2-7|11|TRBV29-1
CSVESLYEQYF
TGCAGCGTTGAATCCTTATACGAGCAGTACTTC
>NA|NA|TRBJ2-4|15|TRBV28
CASSSNDFAKNIQYF
TGTGCCAGCAGTTCCAATGATTTCGCCAAAAACATTCAGTACTTC
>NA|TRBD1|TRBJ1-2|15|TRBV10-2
CASSDPNQGGVGYTF
TGCGCCAGCAGTGACCCCAACCAGGGGGGAGTTGGCTACACCTTC
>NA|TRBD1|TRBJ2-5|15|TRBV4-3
CASSRRQGAGGTQYF
TGCGCCAGCAGCCGTCGACAGGGGGCAGGTGGGACCCAGTACTTC
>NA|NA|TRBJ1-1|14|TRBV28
CASTIGKGRVEAFF
TGTGCCAGCACCATTGGCAAGGGGCGGGTTGAAGCTTTCTTT
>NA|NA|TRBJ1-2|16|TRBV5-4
CASSLDSGLTHYGYTF
TGTGCCAGCAGCTTGGATTCGGGACTGACCCACTATGGCTACACCTTC
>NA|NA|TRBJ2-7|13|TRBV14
CASSPHLIYEQYF
TGTGCCAGCAGCCCCCACCTTATCTACGAGCAGTACTTC
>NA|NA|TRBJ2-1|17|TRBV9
CASSVALVASSYNEQFF
TGTGCCAGCAGCGTCGCGTTAGTTGCCAGCTCCTACAATGAGCAGTTCTTC
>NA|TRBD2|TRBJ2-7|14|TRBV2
CASGASGISYEQYF
TGTGCCAGCGGGGCTAGCGGGATCTCCTACGAGCAGTACTTC
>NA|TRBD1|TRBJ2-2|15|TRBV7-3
CASKHGQGHTGELFF
TGTGCCAGCAAACACGGACAGGGACACACCGGGGAGCTGTTTTTT
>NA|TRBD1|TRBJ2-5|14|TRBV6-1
CASSERDSRPTQYF
TGTGCCAGCAGTGAACGGGACAGCCGTCCGACCCAGTACTTC
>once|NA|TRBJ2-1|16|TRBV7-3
CASSLAVALGGTEQFF
TGTGCCAGCAGCTTAGCGGTAGCACTTGGGGGCACTGAGCAGTTCTTC
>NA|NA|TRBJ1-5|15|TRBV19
CASKMGGPINQPQHF
TGTGCCAGTAAAATGGGCGGACCTATCAATCAGCCCCAGCATTTT
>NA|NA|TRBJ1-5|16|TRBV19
CASSSGRQLINQPQHF
TGTGCCAGTAGTAGCGGTAGGCAGTTGATCAATCAGCCCCAGCATTTT
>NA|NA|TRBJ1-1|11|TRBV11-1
CASGANTEAFF
TGTGCCTCCGGGGCGAACACTGAAGCTTTCTTT
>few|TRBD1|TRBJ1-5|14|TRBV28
CAAYQGGSNQPQHF
TGTGCCGCCTATCAGGGGGGAAGCAATCAGCCCCAGCATTTT
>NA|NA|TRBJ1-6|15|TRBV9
CASSVAGGPNSPLHF
TGTGCCAGCAGCGTAGCTGGGGGCCCTAATTCACCCCTCCACTTT
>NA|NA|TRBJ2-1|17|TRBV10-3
CATQRRDRAQARNEQFF
TGTGCCACCCAGAGACGGGACCGGGCCCAGGCTAGGAATGAGCAGTTCTTC
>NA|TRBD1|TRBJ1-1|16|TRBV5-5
CASSSTGAIMNTEAFF
TGTGCCAGCAGCTCCACAGGGGCTATCATGAACACTGAAGCTTTCTTT
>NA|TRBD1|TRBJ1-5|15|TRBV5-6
CASSLDRGRYQPQHF
TGTGCCAGCAGCTTGGACAGGGGGCGTTATCAGCCCCAGCATTTT
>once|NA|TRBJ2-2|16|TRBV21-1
CASSSSVGRSTGELFF
TGTGCCAGCAGCTCCTCAGTGGGTCGGTCCACCGGGGAGCTGTTTTTT
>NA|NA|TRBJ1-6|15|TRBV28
CASSRRDTRNSPLHF
TGTGCCAGCAGCCGCCGGGACACAAGGAATTCACCCCTCCACTTT
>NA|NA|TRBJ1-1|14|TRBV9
CASSVAGANTEAFF
TGTGCCAGCAGCGTAGCAGGGGCGAACACTGAAGCTTTCTTT